The entry below describes one T cell receptor beta chain. Antigen: not known. This sample stems from a study of T-cell memory formation after mild COVID-19. Study-wide results and caveats: Some responding clones appeared in pre-infection memory, suggesting cross-reactive memory joined.

TCRdb processed the 5' RACE reads anew with MiXCR; each CDR3 protein has one entry. The data show a few hundred thousand distinct CDR3 sequences, with under 12% seen just once and under 3.5% held by the top ten. The TCR was taken from a man younger than 30 who had mild COVID-19 (a few samples of this study predate the infection). Cell type and time point are not known. The sequencing input was PBMCs or a T cell subset sorted from them (not recorded which).

The CDR3: CASRHRVEGTGLHF. The DNA of the CDR3 is TGTGCCAGCAGGCACAGGGTCGAGGGCACGGGCCTCCACTTT. The chain carries TRBV6-5 and TRBJ1-6; maybe TRBD1 (6 bases). This CDR3 has 14 residues. Deletions cut 6 bases from V and 15 bases from J, with 21 bases between. Looked up from germline, CDR1 is MNHEY and CDR2 is SVGAGI.